The text below deals with one TCR beta chain. Its matching antigen is unknown. This specimen belongs to a study of T cell responses to AZD1222 COVID-19 vaccine. The repertoire was sequenced with immunoSEQ multiplex PCR; TCRdb's copy has only in-frame clones and lacks some. The sample lists 150,000 or so clones; less than 95% were seen once. Study observations and caveats: Only after the peak T cell response were repertoires sampled. Possibly, clonal diversity was underestimated; donors were largely white British and included more females. With two AZD1222 doses given, Spike-specific TCR breadth and depth both rose.

This material consisted of peripheral blood, taken on day 0 of AZD1222 vaccination. The receptor comes from an adult in good health.

The CDR3 DNA sequence: TGTGCCAGCAGCTATACAAGGCGCCGACAGGGAAGGGACAATGAGCAGTTCTTC. Amino acids: CASSYTRRRQGRDNEQFF. The chain has TRBV13 and TRBJ2-1; 7 bases map to TRBD1. Germline V gives CDR1 PRHDT, CDR2 FYEKMQ (reference sequence). CDR3 size: 18 residues. J lost 5 bases, V lost 4 bases, and 17 bases had no gene match.